This paragraph covers one TCR beta chain sequence. Its antigen is undetermined. The CDR3 has 15 amino acids. Looked up from germline, CDR1 is SGHVS and CDR2 is FQNEAQ. The V gene lost 5 bases and the J gene lost 10 bases, with 18 bases spanning the gap. These data come from a study of cytomegalovirus exposure and HLA in healthy donors. The study, taken as a whole, reports: Later on, a genetic analysis was performed. It linked a missense variant in DCLRE1C with V- and J-gene trimming of TCR beta.

PCR involved 60 Vbeta and 13 Jbeta primers. Only in-frame clones appear in the TCRdb table, and some are missing; sequencing was by immunoSEQ multiplex PCR. The sample yields approximately 150,000 clones, approximately 80% seen once. The source material was PBMCs. The receptor comes from a man aged 30 to 45 in good health and CMV-seropositive. This chain uses TRBV7-8 with TRBJ1-6; TRBD1 might be the D (6 bases). CDR3 DNA: TGTGCCAGCAGCCTGATACTAGGACAGTTATCACCCCTCCACTTT. Its protein is CASSLILGQLSPLHF. The full variable domain, its missing parts supplied by reference TRBV7-8 and TRBJ1-6, is GAGVSQSPRYKVAKRGQDVALRCDPISGHVSLFWYQQALGQGPEFLTYFQNEAQLDKSGLPSDRFFAERPEGSVSTLKIQRTQQEDSAVYLCASSLILGQLSPLHFGNGTRLTVT.